This is a list of T cell receptor beta chains from one sample in a study of graft-versus-host responses after intestinal transplantation. These receptors are not linked to any known antigen. Data came from immunoSEQ multiplex PCR; TCRdb stores just in-frame clones and leaves some out. The data hold tens of thousands of clones, with roughly nine tenths observed a single time. This sample comprised unstimulated CD8+ T cells sorted from spleen or lymph node cells, obtained before intestinal transplant. The receptor source for this set is a human donor who received an intestinal transplant. Both conserved end residues are part of each CDR3. The order of the fields is D gene, clone size, V gene, J gene, CDR3 DNA, CDR3 protein. A D gene is named only where the DNA matches it firmly. The listing skips clone size in some rows; elsewhere it reads once, few, many or a size class.

D gene: TRBD1
clone size: -
V gene: TRBV28
J gene: TRBJ2-1
CDR3 DNA: TGTGCCACGGGACAGGCGAAAAATGAGCAGTTCTTC
CDR3 protein: CATGQAKNEQFF

D gene: -
clone size: once
V gene: TRBV27
J gene: TRBJ2-7
CDR3 DNA: TGTGCCAGCAGTCCCCCAGGGCAAGGCGAGCAGTACTTC
CDR3 protein: CASSPPGQGEQYF

D gene: -
clone size: -
V gene: TRBV9
J gene: TRBJ1-1
CDR3 DNA: TGTGCCAGCAGCGTATCAGAGGGGAACACTGAAGCTTTCTTT
CDR3 protein: CASSVSEGNTEAFF

D gene: -
clone size: -
V gene: TRBV29-1
J gene: TRBJ2-5
CDR3 DNA: TGCAGCGTTGAAACCGACAGAAACTATCAAGAGACCCAGTACTTC
CDR3 protein: CSVETDRNYQETQYF

D gene: TRBD2
clone size: -
V gene: TRBV11-2
J gene: TRBJ2-7
CDR3 DNA: TGTGCCAGCAGCTTAGGAGGGAGGGGCGAGCAGTACTTC
CDR3 protein: CASSLGGRGEQYF

D gene: -
clone size: -
V gene: TRBV27
J gene: TRBJ1-1
CDR3 DNA: TGTGCCAGCAGTTTATCGCGGGGAACTAAAGCTTTCTTT
CDR3 protein: CASSLSRGTKAFF

D gene: -
clone size: -
V gene: TRBV30
J gene: TRBJ1-6
CDR3 DNA: TGTGCCTGGACATTCGGGGGATCACCCCTCCACTTT
CDR3 protein: CAWTFGGSPLHF

D gene: TRBD2
clone size: -
V gene: TRBV29-1
J gene: TRBJ2-7
CDR3 DNA: TGCAGCGTTGCCCTGGTCAGCGGGGGGGGCTACGAGCAGTACTTC
CDR3 protein: CSVALVSGGGYEQYF

D gene: TRBD2
clone size: -
V gene: TRBV13
J gene: TRBJ2-5
CDR3 DNA: TGTGCCAGCAGCACCTTAGCGGGAGGGCAGGAGACCCAGTACTTC
CDR3 protein: CASSTLAGGQETQYF

D gene: TRBD2
clone size: -
V gene: TRBV5-8
J gene: TRBJ2-1
CDR3 DNA: TGTGCCAGCAGCTCGCCGGGACTAGCGGGAAGGACTCGGAATGAGCAGTTCTTC
CDR3 protein: CASSSPGLAGRTRNEQFF

D gene: -
clone size: once
V gene: TRBV19
J gene: TRBJ1-1
CDR3 DNA: TGTGCCAGTAGTTTGGCGGCGAACACTGAAGCTTTCTTT
CDR3 protein: CASSLAANTEAFF

D gene: -
clone size: -
V gene: TRBV28
J gene: TRBJ2-7
CDR3 DNA: TGTGCCAGCAGTTTCTCCCCGGCAGGGTATAACGAGCAGTACTTC
CDR3 protein: CASSFSPAGYNEQYF

D gene: TRBD1
clone size: -
V gene: TRBV5-4
J gene: TRBJ1-1
CDR3 DNA: TGTGCCAGCAGCCCTGGGACAGAGAACACTGAAGCTTTCTTT
CDR3 protein: CASSPGTENTEAFF

D gene: -
clone size: -
V gene: TRBV28
J gene: TRBJ1-1
CDR3 DNA: TGTGCCAGCAGTTTAGGCCCGGCAGGGACATGGGTTGAAGCTTTCTTT
CDR3 protein: CASSLGPAGTWVEAFF

D gene: TRBD1
clone size: -
V gene: TRBV5-6
J gene: TRBJ1-2
CDR3 DNA: TGTGCCAGCAGCTTGGGGACAGGGTCCTATGGCTACACCTTC
CDR3 protein: CASSLGTGSYGYTF

D gene: -
clone size: -
V gene: TRBV18
J gene: TRBJ2-2
CDR3 DNA: TGTGCCAGCTCACCTGCTGCCCCGGGACACAACACCGGGGAGCTGTTTTTT
CDR3 protein: CASSPAAPGHNTGELFF

D gene: -
clone size: -
V gene: TRBV25-1
J gene: TRBJ2-3
CDR3 DNA: TGTGCCAGCAGTGGGCGCCAGGGAGGCCCAGATACGCAGTATTTT
CDR3 protein: CASSGRQGGPDTQYF

D gene: -
clone size: -
V gene: TRBV11-2
J gene: TRBJ1-2
CDR3 DNA: TGTGCCAGCAGCTCAGGACAGACTACAGCTAACTATGGCTACACCTTC
CDR3 protein: CASSSGQTTANYGYTF

D gene: -
clone size: -
V gene: TRBV10-3
J gene: TRBJ1-1
CDR3 DNA: TGTGCCACTAAAAGATCTGTATCGAACACTGAAGCTTTCTTT
CDR3 protein: CATKRSVSNTEAFF

D gene: -
clone size: -
V gene: TRBV28
J gene: TRBJ1-3
CDR3 DNA: TGTGCCAGCAGCCAAAAGGTTCCCCAGGAAATCTCTGGAAACACCATATATTTT
CDR3 protein: CASSQKVPQEISGNTIYF

D gene: -
clone size: -
V gene: TRBV5-1
J gene: TRBJ2-1
CDR3 DNA: TGCGCCAGCAGCCCGGAGGGTGGGGCCTACAATGAGCAGTTCTTC
CDR3 protein: CASSPEGGAYNEQFF

D gene: -
clone size: few
V gene: TRBV19
J gene: TRBJ1-5
CDR3 DNA: TGTGCCAGTAGTATCTCAGGTAGGGGCCGTCATCAGCCCCAGCATTTT
CDR3 protein: CASSISGRGRHQPQHF

D gene: TRBD1
clone size: -
V gene: TRBV4-1
J gene: TRBJ2-3
CDR3 DNA: TGCGCCAGCAGCCCCGAGCAGGGGGCGACAGATACGCAGTATTTT
CDR3 protein: CASSPEQGATDTQYF